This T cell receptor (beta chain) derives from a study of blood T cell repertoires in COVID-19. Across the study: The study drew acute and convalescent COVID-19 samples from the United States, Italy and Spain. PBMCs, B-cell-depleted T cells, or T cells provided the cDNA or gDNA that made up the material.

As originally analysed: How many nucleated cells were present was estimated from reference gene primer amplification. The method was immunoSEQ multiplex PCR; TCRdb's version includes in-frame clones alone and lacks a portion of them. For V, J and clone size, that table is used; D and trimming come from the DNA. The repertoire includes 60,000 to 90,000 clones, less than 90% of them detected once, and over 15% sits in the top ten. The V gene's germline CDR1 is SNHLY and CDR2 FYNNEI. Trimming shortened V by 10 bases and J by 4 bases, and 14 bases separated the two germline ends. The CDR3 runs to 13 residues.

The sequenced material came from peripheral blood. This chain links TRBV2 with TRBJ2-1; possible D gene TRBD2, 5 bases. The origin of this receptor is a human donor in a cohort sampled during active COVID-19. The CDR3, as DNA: TGTGCCACCACAAGGCGGGTTTACAATGAGCAGTTCTTC. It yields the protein CATTRRVYNEQFF.